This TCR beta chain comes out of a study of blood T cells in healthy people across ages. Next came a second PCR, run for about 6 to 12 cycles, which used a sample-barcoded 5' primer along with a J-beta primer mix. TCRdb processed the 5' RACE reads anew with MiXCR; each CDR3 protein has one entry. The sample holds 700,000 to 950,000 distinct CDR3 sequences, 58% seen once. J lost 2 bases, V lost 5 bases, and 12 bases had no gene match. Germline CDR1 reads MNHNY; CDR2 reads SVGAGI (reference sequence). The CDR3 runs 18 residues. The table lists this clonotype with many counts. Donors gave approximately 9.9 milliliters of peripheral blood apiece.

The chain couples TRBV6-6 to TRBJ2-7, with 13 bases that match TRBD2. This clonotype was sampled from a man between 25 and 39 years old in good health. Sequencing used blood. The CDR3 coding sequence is TGTGCCAGCAGTACGACCGGACTAGCGGGAGCGCTAACCTACGAGCAGTACTTC. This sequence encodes CASSTTGLAGALTYEQYF.